This T cell receptor beta chain was identified during a study of Graves' ophthalmopathy and Graves' hyperthyroidism. Excluded were patients with other autoimmune diseases, uncontrolled infections, pregnancy or lactation. Beta-chain TCR CDR3 regions were amplified from RNA transcripts. The authors performed first-round RT-PCR with HTBI primers and then a second-round multiplex PCR. TCRdb analysed the multiplex PCR reads with MiXCR anew, one entry per CDR3 protein. This table holds around 600,000 distinct CDR3 sequences, 35% to 45% found once. Findings of the study overall: Discrimination between ophthalmopathy and stable hyperthyroidism by a 13-signature model showed about 85% sensitivity and about 81% specificity.

Comments on this clonotype: Its antigen is undetermined.

The source of this sequence is an adult man with Graves' ophthalmopathy. Source material: peripheral blood.

In DNA form, the CDR3 reads TGTGCCAGCAGCTCTTTGGGGACTCGAAAGGAGCAGTACTTC. Encoded protein: CASSSLGTRKEQYF. The chain employs TRBV7-8 and TRBJ2-7, with D perhaps matching TRBD2 (6 bases). CDR1 is SGHVS, CDR2 FQNEAQ, per germline. V shed 4 bases and J shed 7 bases, with 17 bases lying between them. The CDR3 spans 14 residues.